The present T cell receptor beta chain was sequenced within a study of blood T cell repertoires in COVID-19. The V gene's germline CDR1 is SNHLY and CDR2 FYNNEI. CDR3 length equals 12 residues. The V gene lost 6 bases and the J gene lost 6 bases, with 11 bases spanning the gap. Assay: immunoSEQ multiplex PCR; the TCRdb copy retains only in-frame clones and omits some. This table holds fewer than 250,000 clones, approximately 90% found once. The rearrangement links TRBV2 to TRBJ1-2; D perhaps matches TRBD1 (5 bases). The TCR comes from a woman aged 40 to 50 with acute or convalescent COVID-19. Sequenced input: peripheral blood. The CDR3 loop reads CASRVGHDGYTF. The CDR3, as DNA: TGTGCCAGCAGAGTAGGACACGATGGCTACACCTTC.